The TCR beta chain under discussion was sequenced for a study of OX40 agonist ivuxolimab in advanced cancers. In the study overall: Patients in dose escalation had liver, melanoma, kidney or head and neck cancers.

The table came from immunoSEQ multiplex PCR; TCRdb's copy has only in-frame clones and leaves some out. The sample lists about 45,000 clones, roughly 90% occurring once. As for this clone: The antigen remains unidentified.

This CDR3 is built from 16 residues. With V trimmed by 2 bases and J by 4 bases, 7 bases remained unmatched. The V gene's germline CDR1 is LNHDA and CDR2 SQIVND (reference sequence). Broader study findings: Also showing low normalized T-cell clonal expansion were some of the nonresponders. Mean expanded clone counts were higher in CD8+ than CD4+ T cells. Clonal expansion was among the lowest in partial responders at 0.1-3.0 mg/kg, especially CD8+.

The sequence came from an adult with an advanced solid tumor such as melanoma, head and neck, liver or kidney cancer. V and J are TRBV19 and TRBJ2-1, with 8 bases matching TRBD2. Sequenced material: CD4+ or CD8+ T cells sorted from blood, taken in a trial of the OX40 agonist ivuxolimab. The CDR3 spells CASSISGVAGYNEQFF. CDR3 nucleotide sequence: TGTGCCAGTAGTATATCCGGGGTAGCGGGATACAATGAGCAGTTCTTC.